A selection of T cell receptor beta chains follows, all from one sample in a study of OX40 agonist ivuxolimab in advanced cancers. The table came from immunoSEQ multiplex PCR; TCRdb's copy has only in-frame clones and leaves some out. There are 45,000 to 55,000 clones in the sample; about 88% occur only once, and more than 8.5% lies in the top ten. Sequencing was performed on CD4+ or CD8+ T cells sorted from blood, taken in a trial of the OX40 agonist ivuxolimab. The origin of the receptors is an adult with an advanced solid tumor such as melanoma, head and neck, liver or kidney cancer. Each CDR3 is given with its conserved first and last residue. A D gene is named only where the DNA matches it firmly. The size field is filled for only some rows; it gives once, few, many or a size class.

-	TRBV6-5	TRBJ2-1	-	TGTGCCAGCAGTCGCGCCGGGGATGAGCAGTTCTTC	CASSRAGDEQFF
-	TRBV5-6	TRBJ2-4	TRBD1	TGTGCCAGCAGTTGGCTATCGGGACAGGGGGAGGTTCAGTACTTC	CASSWLSGQGEVQYF
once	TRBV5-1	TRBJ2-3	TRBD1	TGCGCCAGCAGCTTGGCCGAAGGGGGCGATACGCAGTATTTT	CASSLAEGGDTQYF
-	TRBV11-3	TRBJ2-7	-	TGTGCCAGCAGCCGTTCATCCGACAGCTCCTACGAGCAGTACTTC	CASSRSSDSSYEQYF
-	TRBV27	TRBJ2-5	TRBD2	TGTGCCAGCAGTTTATCGATTGGGACTAGCGGGAGAGCCCAAGAGACCCAGTACTTC	CASSLSIGTSGRAQETQYF
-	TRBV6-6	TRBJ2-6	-	TGTGCCGCAGCGACTGGGGCCAACGTCCTGACTTTC	CAAATGANVLTF
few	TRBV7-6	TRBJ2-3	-	TGTGCCAGCAGCTTAGGAAGCACAGATACGCAGTATTTT	CASSLGSTDTQYF
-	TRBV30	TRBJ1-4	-	TGTGCCTGGAGTCGGGGGCTGGGGGATGAAAAACTGTTTTTT	CAWSRGLGDEKLFF
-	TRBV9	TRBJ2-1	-	TGTGCCAGCAGCGCCGGGAGTGCGAGCTCCTACAATGAGCAGTTCTTC	CASSAGSASSYNEQFF
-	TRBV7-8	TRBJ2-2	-	TGTGCCGGCGGACCCAGCCTGGGAACCGGGGAGCTGTTTTTT	CAGGPSLGTGELFF
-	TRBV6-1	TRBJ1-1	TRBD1	TGTGCCAGCAGAACACGTCAAACAGGGGATGAAGCTTTCTTT	CASRTRQTGDEAFF
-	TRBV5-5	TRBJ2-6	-	TGTGCCAGCAGCTTGGAAGCGTCGGTAGGCTCTGGGGCCAACGTCCTGACTTTC	CASSLEASVGSGANVLTF
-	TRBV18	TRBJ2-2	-	TGTGCCAGCTCGCAACAGGGAACCGGGGAGCTGTTTTTT	CASSQQGTGELFF